This T cell receptor beta chain was observed in a study of T-cell memory formation after mild COVID-19 (dated by TCRdb to about 2021). Looking at the study overall: TCR sequence clusters from the two donors were found to be largely donor specific. T-cell clones expanding and contracting after mild COVID-19 in two donors were tracked by longitudinal TCRalpha and TCRbeta repertoire sequencing. The cohort comprised two young, previously healthy adult volunteers, one female and one male. Points the paper makes about the study in general: Only two mild cases were covered by the study, and larger cohorts that include severe cases with pre-infection samples were considered necessary. Some responding clones were detected in pre-infection memory, which suggested that pre-existing cross-reactive memory T cells had joined the SARS-CoV-2 response. Contracting CD4+ clones turned up mainly in the CM and EM memory subsets, whereas EMRA was where CD8+ clones were enriched. The second-wave clones that peaked on day 37 were not confirmed to be SARS-CoV-2 specific. Balanced CD4/CD8 phenotypes were observed for clones contracting from day 15 to 85, whereas a bias towards CD4+ was observed for a second wave of clones expanding from day 15 to 37.

Ficoll-Paque density gradient centrifugation was used to isolate PBMCs. This clonotype was detected a few times. Its target antigen remains unknown. No base qualities exist here, and no much larger clone lies one base off it. The sequencer listed for this sample is Illumina NovaSeq 6000. Using 5'RACE with constant-segment primers, TCRalpha and TCRbeta cDNA libraries were constructed, with sample barcodes and unique molecular identifiers added in the process. Trizol reagent was used to extract RNA from every sample. Libraries were amplified in two PCR steps, with a second sample barcode and Illumina TruSeq adapters added in the second step. The libraries were sequenced on an Illumina NovaSeq using 2 x 150 bp paired-end reads. Turning to the authors' computational methods: Reads were demultiplexed and collapsed into UMI-guided consensus sequences with migec v1.2.7. With mixcr v2.1.11, UMI consensuses were aligned to TRA and TRB V and J templates and assembled into clonotypes. Clonotypes were classified as expanded or contracted when called significant by both edgeR and NoisET, with noise models trained on biological replicates. For edgeR calls, the thresholds were a false discovery rate-adjusted p below 0.01 and a log2 fold-change of 1. PCA with hierarchical clustering of max-normalized trajectories of the 1000 most abundant clonotypes was used as exploratory dynamics analysis. Separately sequenced CD4+ and CD8+ repertoires were used to assign a CD4 or CD8 phenotype to each responding clone. Using fastp trimming at Q25 and MiXCR clonotype assembly, TCRdb reanalyzed the public sequencing data and kept in-frame beta chains. Rows merge per CDR3 protein into single entries with the most common DNA and genes. The V and J calls here are based on TCRdb, not the publication. The sample data list about 290,000 distinct CDR3 sequences, and less than 20% of these were observed just once. The ten largest make up 22% of the sample.

The sample was PBMCs or a T cell subset sorted from them (not recorded which). The sequence came from a man between 18 and 35 years old who had mild COVID-19 (a few samples of this study predate the infection). The sample titles of this study are shuffled in the database, so cell type and time point are left out; the donor was told from shared clones.

CDR3 region: CASSLGSSSYNEQFF. The bases are TGTGCCAGCAGTTTGGGCAGCTCTTCCTACAATGAGCAGTTCTTC. The rearranged segments are TRBV28 and TRBJ2-1, with the D gene call left open. V drops 3 bases and J drops 1 base, leaving 10 bases in between. Reading the germline V gene gives CDR1 MDHEN and CDR2 SYDVKM. CDR3 length: 15 amino acids, cysteine to phenylalanine. Of all the DNA, just the CDR3 is kept, 45 bases in frame from base 1.